This T cell receptor beta chain was recovered during a study of Tregs in tolerant kidney transplant recipients. Broader study findings: Validation in larger populations is needed because few patients were studied. Antigen-driven expansion was suggested because donor-specific Tregs expanded more than all Tregs in tolerant patients. The most relevant donor-specific Treg TCRbeta repertoire apparently came from expansion with activated donor B cells.

Note on this clone: The antigen is not known. At one of its ends the junction is not consistent with the germline gene, which may arise from a read error.

CD4+CD25+CD127- Tregs, CD4+CD25- non-Tregs, CD4 and CD8 cells were sorted. Sequenced by immunoSEQ multiplex PCR; TCRdb stores in-frame clones only, minus some. The sample carries approximately 93,000 clones, over 85% recorded once. This CDR3 is built from 15 residues. Per germline, CDR1 KGHSH and CDR2 LQKENI. The chain links TRBV18 to TRBJ2-1; 11 positions agree with TRBD1. The sequence came from a human donor who received a combined kidney and bone marrow transplant. This specimen was CD4+ T cells from blood, taken before the transplant. The CDR3 DNA reads as TGTGCCAGCTCACCATACGGACAGGGGGCGAATGGGCAGTTCTTC. It specifies CASSPYGQGANGQFF.